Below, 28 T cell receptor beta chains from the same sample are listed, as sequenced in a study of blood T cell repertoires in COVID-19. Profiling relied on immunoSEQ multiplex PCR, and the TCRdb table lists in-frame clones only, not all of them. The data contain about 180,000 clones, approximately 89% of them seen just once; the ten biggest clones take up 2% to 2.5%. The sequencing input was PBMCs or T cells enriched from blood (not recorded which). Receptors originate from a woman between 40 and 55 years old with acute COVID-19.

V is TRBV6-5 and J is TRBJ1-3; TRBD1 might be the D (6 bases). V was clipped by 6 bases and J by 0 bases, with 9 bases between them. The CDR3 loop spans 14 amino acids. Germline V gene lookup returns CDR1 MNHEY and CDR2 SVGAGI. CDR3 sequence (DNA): TGTGCCAGCAGCCCACAGGGCTCTGGAAACACCATATATTTT. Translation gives CASSPQGSGNTIYF.

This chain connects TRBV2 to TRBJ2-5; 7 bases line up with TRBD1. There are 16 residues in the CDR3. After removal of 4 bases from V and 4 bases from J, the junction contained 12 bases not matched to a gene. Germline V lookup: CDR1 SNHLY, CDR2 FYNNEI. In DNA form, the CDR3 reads TGTGCCAGCAGTGTAAATCCGGGGACAGACGGAGAGACCCAGTACTTC. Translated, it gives CASSVNPGTDGETQYF. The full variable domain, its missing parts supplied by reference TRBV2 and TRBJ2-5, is EPEVTQTPSHQVTQMGQEVILRCVPISNHLYFYWYRQILGQKVEFLVSFYNNEISEKSEIFDDQFSVERPDGSNFTLKIRSTKLEDSAMYFCASSVNPGTDGETQYFGPGTRLLVL.

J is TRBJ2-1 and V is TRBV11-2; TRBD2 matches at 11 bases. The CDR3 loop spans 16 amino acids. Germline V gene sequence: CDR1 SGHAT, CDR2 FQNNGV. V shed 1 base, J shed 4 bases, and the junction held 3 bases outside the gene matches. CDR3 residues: CASSLVRLAGYNEQFF. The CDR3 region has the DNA TGTGCCAGCAGCTTAGTTCGACTAGCGGGATACAATGAGCAGTTCTTC.

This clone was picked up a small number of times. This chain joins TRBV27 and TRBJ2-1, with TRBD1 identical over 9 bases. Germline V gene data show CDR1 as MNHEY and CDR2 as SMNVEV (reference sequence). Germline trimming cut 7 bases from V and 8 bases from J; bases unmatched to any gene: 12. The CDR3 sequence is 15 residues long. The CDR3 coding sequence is TGTGCCAGCACCTTTGGGACAGGGCCTTCAGATGAGCAGTTCTTC. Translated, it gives CASTFGTGPSDEQFF.

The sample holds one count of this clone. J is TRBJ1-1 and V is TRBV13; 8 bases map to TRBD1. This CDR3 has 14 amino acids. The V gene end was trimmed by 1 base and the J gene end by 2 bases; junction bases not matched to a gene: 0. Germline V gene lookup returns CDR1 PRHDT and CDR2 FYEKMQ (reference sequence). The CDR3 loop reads CASSLAGGNTEAFF. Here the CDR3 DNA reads TGTGCCAGCAGCTTAGCAGGGGGCAACACTGAAGCTTTCTTT.

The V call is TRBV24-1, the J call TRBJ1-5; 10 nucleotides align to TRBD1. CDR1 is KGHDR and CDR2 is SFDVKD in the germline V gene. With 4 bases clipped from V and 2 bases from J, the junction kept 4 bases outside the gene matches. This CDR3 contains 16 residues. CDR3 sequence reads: CATSDRGQGGNQPQHF. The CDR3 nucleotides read TGTGCCACCAGTGACCGTGGACAGGGGGGCAATCAGCCCCAGCATTTT.

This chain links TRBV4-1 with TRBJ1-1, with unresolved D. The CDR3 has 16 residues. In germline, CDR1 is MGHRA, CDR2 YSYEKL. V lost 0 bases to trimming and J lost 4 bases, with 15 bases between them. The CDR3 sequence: CASSQDPGRGGTEAFF. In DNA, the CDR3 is TGCGCCAGCAGCCAAGACCCGGGTAGAGGTGGCACTGAAGCTTTCTTT.

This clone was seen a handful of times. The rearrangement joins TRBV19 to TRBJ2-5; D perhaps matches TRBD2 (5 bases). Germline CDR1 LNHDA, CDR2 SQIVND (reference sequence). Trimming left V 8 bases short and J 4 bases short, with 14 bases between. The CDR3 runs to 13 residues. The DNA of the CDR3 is TGTGCCAGTCGAGCCGGGAATGGAGAGACCCAGTACTTC. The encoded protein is CASRAGNGETQYF.

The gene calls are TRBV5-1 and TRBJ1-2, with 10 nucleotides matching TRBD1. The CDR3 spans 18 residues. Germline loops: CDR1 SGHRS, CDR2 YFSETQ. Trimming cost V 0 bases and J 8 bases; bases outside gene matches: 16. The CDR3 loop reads CASSLVGQGSGGPPGYTF. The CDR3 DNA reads TGCGCCAGCAGCTTGGTGGGACAGGGGTCGGGGGGCCCTCCGGGCTACACCTTC.

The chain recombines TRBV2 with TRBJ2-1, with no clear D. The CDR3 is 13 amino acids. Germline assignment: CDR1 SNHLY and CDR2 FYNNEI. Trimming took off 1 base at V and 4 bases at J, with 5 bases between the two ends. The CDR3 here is CASSEVVYNEQFF. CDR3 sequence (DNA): TGTGCCAGCAGTGAAGTAGTTTACAATGAGCAGTTCTTC.

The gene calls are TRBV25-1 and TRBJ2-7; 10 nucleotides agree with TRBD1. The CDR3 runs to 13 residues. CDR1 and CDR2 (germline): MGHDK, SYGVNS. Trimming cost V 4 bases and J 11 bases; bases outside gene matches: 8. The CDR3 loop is CASSGRGQGPEYF. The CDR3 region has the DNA TGTGCCAGCAGTGGAAGGGGACAGGGGCCTGAGTACTTC.

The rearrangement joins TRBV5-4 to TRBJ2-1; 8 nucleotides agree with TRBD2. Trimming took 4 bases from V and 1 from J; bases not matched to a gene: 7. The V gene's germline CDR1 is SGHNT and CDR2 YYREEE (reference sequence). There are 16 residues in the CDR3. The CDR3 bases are TGTGCCAGCAGCCCGAGGACTAGCCTGTCCTACAATGAGCAGTTCTTC. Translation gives CASSPRTSLSYNEQFF.

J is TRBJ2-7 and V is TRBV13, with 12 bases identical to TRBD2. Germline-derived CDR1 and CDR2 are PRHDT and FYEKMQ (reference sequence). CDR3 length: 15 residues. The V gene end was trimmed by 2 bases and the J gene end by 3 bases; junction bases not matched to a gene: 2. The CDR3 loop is CASSLRLAGDYEQYF. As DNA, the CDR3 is TGTGCCAGCAGCTTAAGACTAGCGGGAGACTACGAGCAGTACTTC.

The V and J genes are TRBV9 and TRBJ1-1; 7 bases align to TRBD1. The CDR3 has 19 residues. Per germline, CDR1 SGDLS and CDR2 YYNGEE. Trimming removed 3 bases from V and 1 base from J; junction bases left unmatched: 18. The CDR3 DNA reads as TGTGCCAGCAGCGCGCCACCCACCGACAGGGCGGATTGGAACACTGAAGCTTTCTTT. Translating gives CASSAPPTDRADWNTEAFF.

For the CDR3, the DNA is TGTGCCAGCAGCGGGGTCTGGGCGGGAGTCGGAAATGAGCAGTTCTTC. Its translation: CASSGVWAGVGNEQFF. The rearrangement links TRBV2 to TRBJ2-1; 7 nucleotides match TRBD2. V lost 6 bases to trimming and J lost 7 bases; unmatched junction nucleotides: 15. The CDR3 is made up of 16 amino acids. Germline-derived CDR1 and CDR2 are SNHLY and FYNNEI.

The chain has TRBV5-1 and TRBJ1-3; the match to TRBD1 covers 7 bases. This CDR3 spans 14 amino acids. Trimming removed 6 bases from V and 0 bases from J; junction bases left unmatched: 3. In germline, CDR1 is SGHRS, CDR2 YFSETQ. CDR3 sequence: CASNSGGSGNTIYF. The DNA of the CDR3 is TGCGCCAGCAACTCAGGGGGCTCTGGAAACACCATATATTTT.

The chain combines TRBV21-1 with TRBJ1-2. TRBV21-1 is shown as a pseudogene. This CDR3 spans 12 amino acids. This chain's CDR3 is CASSKEVGDYTF. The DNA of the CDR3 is TGTGCCAGCAGCAAAGAGGTGGGAGACTACACCTTC.

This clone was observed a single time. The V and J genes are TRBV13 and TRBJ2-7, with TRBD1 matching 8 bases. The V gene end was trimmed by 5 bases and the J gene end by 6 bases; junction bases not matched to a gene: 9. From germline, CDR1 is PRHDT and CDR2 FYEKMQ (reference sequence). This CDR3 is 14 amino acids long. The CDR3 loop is CASSPGQGPGEQYF. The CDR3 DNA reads TGTGCCAGCAGCCCAGGACAGGGACCTGGCGAGCAGTACTTC.

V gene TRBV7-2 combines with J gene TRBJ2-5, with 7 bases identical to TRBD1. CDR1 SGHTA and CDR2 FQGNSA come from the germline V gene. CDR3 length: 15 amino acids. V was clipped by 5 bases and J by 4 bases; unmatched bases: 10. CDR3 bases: TGTGCCAGCAGCCCAGGGGGAATTCGGGGAGAGACCCAGTACTTC. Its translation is CASSPGGIRGETQYF.

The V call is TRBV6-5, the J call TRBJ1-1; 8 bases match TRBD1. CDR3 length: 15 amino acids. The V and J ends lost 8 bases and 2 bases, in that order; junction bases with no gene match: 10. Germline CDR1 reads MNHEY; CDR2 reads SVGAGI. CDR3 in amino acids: CASADLGQGNTEAFF. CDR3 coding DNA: TGTGCCAGCGCCGATCTAGGACAGGGAAACACTGAAGCTTTCTTT.

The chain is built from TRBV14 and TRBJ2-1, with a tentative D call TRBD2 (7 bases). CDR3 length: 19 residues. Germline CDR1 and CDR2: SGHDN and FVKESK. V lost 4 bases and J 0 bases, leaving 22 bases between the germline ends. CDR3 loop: CASSPKARGTFSSYNEQFF. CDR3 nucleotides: TGTGCCAGCAGCCCGAAAGCGCGGGGGACATTCAGCTCCTACAATGAGCAGTTCTTC.

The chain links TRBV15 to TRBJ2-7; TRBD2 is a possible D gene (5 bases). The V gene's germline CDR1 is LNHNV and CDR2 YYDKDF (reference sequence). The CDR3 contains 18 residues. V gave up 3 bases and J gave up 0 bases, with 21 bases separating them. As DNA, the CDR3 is TGTGCCACCAGCAGTACACGACTAAATCCCCCTTTCTCCTACGAGCAGTACTTC. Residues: CATSSTRLNPPFSYEQYF.

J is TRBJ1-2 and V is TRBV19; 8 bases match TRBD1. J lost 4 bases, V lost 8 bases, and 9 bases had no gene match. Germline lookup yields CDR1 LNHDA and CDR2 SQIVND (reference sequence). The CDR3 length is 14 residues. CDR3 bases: TGTGCCAGTCGTGGAGCAGGGGGCGTCTATGGCTACACCTTC. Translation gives CASRGAGGVYGYTF. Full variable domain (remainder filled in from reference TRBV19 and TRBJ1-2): DGGITQSPKYLFRKEGQNVTLSCEQNLNHDAMYWYRQDPGQGLRLIYYSQIVNDFQKGDIAEGYSVSREKKESFPLTVTSAQKNPTAFYLCASRGAGGVYGYTFGSGTRLTVV.

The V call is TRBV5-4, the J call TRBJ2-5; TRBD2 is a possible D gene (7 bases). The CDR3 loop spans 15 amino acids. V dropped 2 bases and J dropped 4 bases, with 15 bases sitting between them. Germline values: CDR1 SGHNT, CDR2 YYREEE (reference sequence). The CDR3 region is CASSLGRGYGETQYF. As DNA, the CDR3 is TGTGCCAGCAGCTTAGGGAGGGGGTACGGAGAGACCCAGTACTTC.

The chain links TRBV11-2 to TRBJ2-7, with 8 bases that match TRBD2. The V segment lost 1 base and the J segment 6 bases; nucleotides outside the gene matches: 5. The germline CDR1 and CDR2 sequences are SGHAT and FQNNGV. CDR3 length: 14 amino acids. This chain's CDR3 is CASSLATGGFEQYF. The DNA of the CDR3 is TGTGCCAGCAGCTTAGCTACGGGGGGGTTCGAGCAGTACTTC. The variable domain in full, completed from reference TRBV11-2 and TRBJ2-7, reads EAGVAQSPRYKIIEKRQSVAFWCNPISGHATLYWYQQILGQGPKLLIQFQNNGVVDDSQLPKDRFSAERLKGVDSTLKIQPAKLEDSAVYLCASSLATGGFEQYFGPGTRLTVT.

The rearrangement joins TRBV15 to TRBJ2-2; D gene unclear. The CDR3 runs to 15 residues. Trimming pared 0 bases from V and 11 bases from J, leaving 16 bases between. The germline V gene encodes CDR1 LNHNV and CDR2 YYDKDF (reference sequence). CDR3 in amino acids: CATSRDRAATRELFF. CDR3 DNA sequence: TGTGCCACCAGCAGAGATCGAGCTGCGACTCGAGAGCTGTTTTTT.

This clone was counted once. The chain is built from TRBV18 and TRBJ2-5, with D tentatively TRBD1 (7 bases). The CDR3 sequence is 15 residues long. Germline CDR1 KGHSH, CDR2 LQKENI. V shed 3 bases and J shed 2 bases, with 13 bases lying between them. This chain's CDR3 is CASSPQGGPQETQYF. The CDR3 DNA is TGTGCCAGCTCACCTCAGGGGGGACCGCAAGAGACCCAGTACTTC.

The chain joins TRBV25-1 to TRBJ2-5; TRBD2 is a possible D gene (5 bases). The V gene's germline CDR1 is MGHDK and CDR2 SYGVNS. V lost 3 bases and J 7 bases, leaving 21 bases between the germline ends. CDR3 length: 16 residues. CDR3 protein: CASSDRTFDTRGTQYF. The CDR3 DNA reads TGTGCCAGCAGTGACCGGACTTTCGACACCCGTGGGACCCAGTACTTC.